The 29 T cell receptor beta chains reported below all come from one sample, sequenced in a study of control samples from healthy donors and cancer patients. The assay was immunoSEQ multiplex PCR, and TCRdb's table has in-frame clones only and misses some. This listing includes fewer than 200,000 clones. The sequencing sample was made of blood. These receptors were obtained from a woman in her thirties in good health.

CDR3 sequence reads: CASSLRIGTEAFF. The CDR3 coding sequence is TGTGCCAGCAGTCTCCGCATTGGCACTGAAGCTTTCTTT. The chain carries TRBV6-2 or TRBV6-3 and TRBJ1-1, with D uncertain. There are 13 residues in the CDR3. CDR1 is MNHEY and CDR2 is SVGEGT in the germline V gene. V lost 5 bases, J lost 4 bases, and 11 bases lay in between.

The chain employs TRBV3-1 (or the pseudogene TRBV3-2) and TRBJ1-1; no clear D. This CDR3 spans 11 amino acids. V dropped 1 base and J dropped 7 bases, with 4 bases sitting between them. Germline CDR1 LGHDT, CDR2 YNNKEL (reference sequence). The CDR3 loop is CASSQASEAFF. For the CDR3, the DNA is TGTGCCAGCAGCCAAGCCAGTGAAGCTTTCTTT.

The chain couples TRBV9 to TRBJ2-6; 9 bases line up with TRBD1. J was trimmed by 0 bases and V by 3 bases; bases with no gene match: 13. Germline V lookup: CDR1 SGDLS, CDR2 YYNGEE. This CDR3 has 20 residues. In DNA form, the CDR3 reads TGTGCCAGCAGCGGGCCTCTGGGGACAGGGCTATACTCTGGGGCCAACGTCCTGACTTTC. Its translation is CASSGPLGTGLYSGANVLTF.

The chain joins TRBV20-1 to TRBJ2-7; TRBD2 aligns across 8 bases. CDR1 is DFQATT and CDR2 is SNEGSKA in the germline V gene (reference sequence). With V trimmed by 3 bases and J by 2 bases, 3 bases remained unmatched. The CDR3 totals 13 residues. The CDR3 is CSASSGDAYEQYF. The CDR3 nucleotides read TGCAGTGCTAGTAGCGGGGACGCCTACGAGCAGTACTTC.

The rearrangement joins TRBV2 to TRBJ2-7; TRBD1 matches at 7 bases. V lost 3 bases and J lost 1; bases outside the gene matches: 0. From germline, CDR1 is SNHLY and CDR2 FYNNEI. The CDR3 totals 13 residues. CDR3 in amino acids: CASSEGQSYEQYF. The CDR3 nucleotides are TGTGCCAGCAGTGAGGGACAGTCCTACGAGCAGTACTTC.

The chain combines TRBV5-1 with TRBJ2-3; D not certain. The CDR3 loop spans 12 amino acids. Trimming removed 4 bases at V and 0 bases at J, with 3 bases between. The V gene's germline CDR1 is SGHRS and CDR2 YFSETQ. The CDR3 DNA follows: TGCGCCAGCAGCGAGAGCACAGATACGCAGTATTTT. Translated: CASSESTDTQYF.

The chain is built from TRBV18 and TRBJ1-2; D call uncertain. This CDR3 contains 16 residues. Germline lookup yields CDR1 KGHSH and CDR2 LQKENI. V lost 3 bases, J lost 2 bases, and 16 bases lay in between. The CDR3 DNA reads TGTGCCAGCTCACCGGACGGTTCGAGACGCAACTATGGCTACACCTTC. As protein: CASSPDGSRRNYGYTF.

This chain connects TRBV6-2 or TRBV6-3 to TRBJ1-1, with D uncertain. With 4 bases removed from V and 0 bases from J, the gap between germline ends came to 9 bases. From germline, CDR1 is MNHEY and CDR2 SVGEGT. The CDR3 consists of 14 residues. This CDR3 reads CASSLRVMNTEAFF. In nucleotides, the CDR3 is TGTGCCAGCAGTTTGAGAGTAATGAACACTGAAGCTTTCTTT.

The CDR3 bases are TGTGCCAGCTCACCCAACACCGGGACAGGGTATGGCTACACCTTC. This gives the protein CASSPNTGTGYGYTF. The chain joins TRBV18 to TRBJ1-2; 9 nucleotides agree with TRBD1. The junction had 7 bases not matched to a gene; V was cut back by 3 bases and J by 5 bases. Germline V gives CDR1 KGHSH, CDR2 LQKENI. The CDR3 extends over 15 amino acids.

This chain links TRBV7-9 with TRBJ2-7; 7 bases are a match to TRBD1. The CDR3 contains 15 residues. Germline V gene sequence: CDR1 SEHNR, CDR2 FQNEAQ (reference sequence). V was clipped by 1 base and J by 0 bases; unmatched bases: 3. Here the CDR3 reads CASSLGQGRSYEQYF. Here the CDR3 DNA reads TGTGCCAGCAGCTTAGGACAGGGCCGCTCCTACGAGCAGTACTTC.

V and J are TRBV5-6 and TRBJ1-1; TRBD1 is a possible D gene (6 bases). Deletions cut 2 bases from V and 0 bases from J, with 14 bases between. Germline values: CDR1 SGHDT, CDR2 YYEEEE. The CDR3 consists of 16 residues. The CDR3 spells CASSFDKGVMNTEAFF. The DNA of the CDR3 is TGTGCCAGCAGCTTCGACAAGGGGGTCATGAACACTGAAGCTTTCTTT.

The chain links TRBV6-5 to TRBJ2-7, with D perhaps assigned TRBD1 or TRBD2 (5 bases each). Trimming took 9 bases from V and 0 from J, leaving 12 bases between them. CDR1 MNHEY and CDR2 SVGAGI come from the germline V gene. The CDR3 loop spans 13 amino acids. The CDR3, as DNA: TGTGCCAGTTGGGACGTCCTCTCCTACGAGCAGTACTTC. Translation: CASWDVLSYEQYF.

The chain recombines TRBV19 with TRBJ1-6; TRBD1 matches 9 bases. The CDR3 consists of 15 residues. The germline gives CDR1 LNHDA, CDR2 SQIVND (reference sequence). The V and J ends lost 6 bases and 7 bases, in that order; junction bases with no gene match: 7. The CDR3 spells CASRQGAIRNSPLHF. CDR3 bases: TGTGCCAGTAGACAGGGGGCTATTAGGAATTCACCCCTCCACTTT.

A word on this clone: The sample holds other DNA sequences that translate to the same CDR3. The rearrangement uses TRBV2 and TRBJ1-1; D is uncertain. Germline V CDR1 and CDR2: SNHLY, FYNNEI. V lost 3 bases and J 1 base, leaving 6 bases between the germline ends. The CDR3 is made up of 13 amino acids. The CDR3: CASSDWGNTEAFF. CDR3 nucleotide sequence: TGTGCCAGCAGTGATTGGGGGAACACTGAAGCTTTCTTT.

The CDR3: CASSQGGVTDTQYF. The CDR3 DNA sequence: TGCGCCAGCAGCCAGGGGGGGGTCACAGATACGCAGTATTTT. The rearrangement uses TRBV5-1 and TRBJ2-3; D assignment may be TRBD1 or TRBD2 (7 bases each). The V gene's germline CDR1 is SGHRS and CDR2 YFSETQ. V was cut by 4 bases and J by 2 bases, with 11 bases left in between. This CDR3 is built from 14 residues.

The chain has TRBV25-1 and TRBJ1-4, with D hard to call. This CDR3 spans 15 amino acids. Germline V gene data show CDR1 as MGHDK and CDR2 as SYGVNS. The V and J ends lost 5 bases and 3 bases respectively, with 13 bases between them. CDR3 in DNA: TGTGCCAGCAGTCCTTGGGTGGATGCTAATGAAAAACTGTTTTTT. This translates into CASSPWVDANEKLFF.

This chain links TRBV28 with TRBJ1-2, with D uncertain. The CDR3 spans 13 residues. Per germline, CDR1 MDHEN and CDR2 SYDVKM. V was cut by 6 bases and J by 4 bases, with 12 bases left in between. The CDR3 reads CASSPKNSYGYTF. In nucleotides, the CDR3 is TGTGCCAGCAGCCCCAAAAACAGCTATGGCTACACCTTC.

The J gene is TRBJ2-5, the V gene TRBV7-9; D is unresolved. V lost 1 base, J lost 2 bases, and 8 bases lay in between. Per the germline V gene, CDR1 is SEHNR and CDR2 is FQNEAQ (reference sequence). The CDR3 is 14 amino acids. The CDR3 DNA follows: TGTGCCAGCAGCTTAGGGTCAGGTCAAGAGACCCAGTACTTC. Amino acid sequence: CASSLGSGQETQYF.

The V call is TRBV28, the J call TRBJ1-1, with 8 bases fitting TRBD1. The CDR3 contains 14 residues. Trimming at V came to 5 bases and at J to 8 bases, leaving 10 bases not matched to a gene. Germline CDR1 is MDHEN and CDR2 is SYDVKM. Here the CDR3 DNA reads TGTGCCAGCAGTACCCCATCCAGGGGGCTGGAAGCTTTCTTT. Protein: CASSTPSRGLEAFF.

The genes are TRBV4-1 and TRBJ2-5; D gene unclear. CDR3 length: 13 residues. CDR1 and CDR2 from the germline V gene are MGHRA and YSYEKL. V lost 1 base to trimming and J lost 5 bases, with 8 bases between them. The CDR3 region has the DNA TGCGCCAGCAGCCAAGCCGTCCGGGAGACCCAGTACTTC. Its protein is CASSQAVRETQYF.

The rearrangement joins TRBV2 to TRBJ2-5, with 8 bases fitting TRBD1. The CDR3 runs to 14 residues. With V trimmed by 5 bases and J by 4 bases, 6 bases remained unmatched. Germline V lookup: CDR1 SNHLY, CDR2 FYNNEI. CDR3 region: CASSYDRGGETQYF. Written as DNA, the CDR3 is TGTGCCAGCAGTTATGACAGGGGCGGAGAGACCCAGTACTTC. Combining the CDR3 with reference TRBV2 and TRBJ2-5 gives the whole variable domain EPEVTQTPSHQVTQMGQEVILRCVPISNHLYFYWYRQILGQKVEFLVSFYNNEISEKSEIFDDQFSVERPDGSNFTLKIRSTKLEDSAMYFCASSYDRGGETQYFGPGTRLLVL.

The V gene is TRBV27, the J gene TRBJ2-4; D is possibly TRBD2 (5 bases). Germline assignment: CDR1 MNHEY and CDR2 SMNVEV (reference sequence). With 6 bases removed from V and 0 bases from J, the gap between germline ends came to 15 bases. The CDR3 extends over 16 amino acids. The CDR3 bases are TGTGCCAGCAGCTGGAGGCGAACCTTAGCCAAAAACATTCAGTACTTC. This sequence encodes CASSWRRTLAKNIQYF.

This sequence joins TRBV4-1 and TRBJ1-5; D gene uncertain. The CDR3 length is 16 residues. CDR1 and CDR2 from the germline V gene are MGHRA and YSYEKL. Trimming shortened V by 4 bases and J by 2 bases, and 15 bases separated the two germline ends. The CDR3 coding sequence is TGCGCCAGCAGCCCCCAAGGGTATGGGGGCAATCAGCCCCAGCATTTT. Translation gives CASSPQGYGGNQPQHF.

The V and J genes are TRBV28 and TRBJ2-7; a possible D gene is TRBD1 (6 bases). This CDR3 has 18 amino acids. V was cut by 5 bases and J by 3 bases, with 26 bases left in between. The germline CDR1 and CDR2 sequences are MDHEN and SYDVKM. The CDR3: CASSPSLSRGARFYEQYF. The CDR3 DNA reads TGTGCCAGCAGTCCCTCTCTGTCCAGGGGCGCACGGTTCTACGAGCAGTACTTC.

The gene calls are TRBV5-1 and TRBJ1-1, with 10 positions matching TRBD1. The CDR3 covers 16 residues. Per the germline V gene, CDR1 is SGHRS and CDR2 is YFSETQ. J was trimmed by 3 bases and V by 5 bases; bases with no gene match: 10. The CDR3 region is CASSNPSGTGDTEAFF. The CDR3 nucleotides read TGCGCCAGCAGTAACCCATCCGGGACAGGGGACACTGAAGCTTTCTTT.

The CDR3 nucleotides read TGTGCCACCAGCAGAGCCAGCGGGGTTAAAAAGGAGCAGTTCTTC. As protein: CATSRASGVKKEQFF. V is TRBV15 and J is TRBJ2-1, with 7 positions matching TRBD2. CDR3 size: 15 residues. The germline CDR1 and CDR2 sequences are LNHNV and YYDKDF (reference sequence). V dropped 1 base and J dropped 10; count of bases not matched to a gene: 10.

The chain combines TRBV28 with TRBJ1-2; D unclear. The CDR3 is made up of 13 amino acids. The ends were cut back, 3 bases at V and 5 bases at J, with 10 bases in the middle. CDR1 MDHEN and CDR2 SYDVKM come from the germline V gene. CDR3 bases: TGTGCCAGCAGTTTCCCAAATGTATATGGCTACACCTTC. It specifies CASSFPNVYGYTF.

V usage is TRBV6-6 and J usage is TRBJ2-1, with 13 bases matching TRBD2. V lost 5 bases to trimming and J lost 4 bases; unmatched junction nucleotides: 5. Per germline, CDR1 MNHNY and CDR2 SVGAGI (reference sequence). The CDR3 is made up of 16 amino acids. The DNA for the CDR3 is TGTGCCAGCAGTCACAGGACTAGCGGGGGATACAATGAGCAGTTCTTC. As protein: CASSHRTSGGYNEQFF.

The chain uses TRBV28 and TRBJ2-5; TRBD2 matches 13 bases. The CDR3 totals 15 residues. CDR1 is MDHEN, CDR2 SYDVKM, per germline. With V trimmed by 7 bases and J by 5 bases, 7 bases remained unmatched. The CDR3 DNA is TGTGCCAGCACCCTCCCACTAGCGGGGGGGGAGACCCAGTACTTC. Translation gives CASTLPLAGGETQYF.